The 5 T cell receptor beta chains reported below all come from one sample, sequenced in a study of T cell repertoires in cytomegalovirus infection. Each CDR3 protein gets one entry after TCRdb re-called the reads with MiXCR. The table includes fewer than 350,000 distinct CDR3 sequences, 15% to 20% detected once. The source material was PBMCs. The receptors here all came from a human donor in good health (CMV status not recorded). Some clones in this sample may be carry-over from other donors' samples.

The rearrangement joins TRBV19 to TRBJ1-5, with unresolved D. The germline CDR1 and CDR2 sequences are LNHDA and SQIVND (reference sequence). The CDR3 length is 13 residues. V was trimmed by 4 bases and J by 9 bases, leaving 13 bases between them. The DNA for the CDR3 is TGTGCCAGTAGTACTCAGGAGTTCGGGCCCCAGCATTTT. Translating gives CASSTQEFGPQHF.

This clonotype appeared many times. J is TRBJ1-6 and V is TRBV7-2, with D hard to call. The CDR3 consists of 16 residues. V lost 5 bases and J lost 0, with 11 bases in between. Per the germline V gene, CDR1 is SGHTA and CDR2 is FQGNSA. For the CDR3, the DNA is TGTGCCAGCAGCACCGGGCCGAGCTCCTATAATTCACCCCTCCACTTT. Amino acids: CASSTGPSSYNSPLHF.

CDR3 sequence reads: CASSRDGSSGNTIYF. The CDR3 DNA is TGTGCCAGCTCACGGGACGGGAGCTCTGGAAACACCATATATTTT. This chain links TRBV18 with TRBJ1-3; possible D gene TRBD1, 5 bases. Germline CDR1 is KGHSH and CDR2 is LQKENI. Trimming took 4 bases from V and 0 from J, leaving 10 bases between them. This CDR3 comprises 15 residues.

In this sample, this clonotype turned up a few times. The V and J genes are TRBV27 and TRBJ2-7, with D perhaps being TRBD1 or TRBD2 (7 bases each). V lost 5 bases, J lost 2 bases, and 16 bases lay in between. Per the germline V gene, CDR1 is MNHEY and CDR2 is SMNVEV (reference sequence). The CDR3 consists of 15 residues. CDR3 in amino acids: CASSALGGGPYEQYF. CDR3 nucleotides: TGTGCCAGCAGTGCCCTGGGAGGGGGCCCCTACGAGCAGTACTTC.

This clonotype was observed many times. The chain is built from TRBV7-9 and TRBJ1-1; no firm D call. V lost 1 base, J lost 1 base, and 19 bases lay in between. Germline-derived CDR1 and CDR2 are SEHNR and FQNEAQ (reference sequence). The CDR3 covers 18 residues. DNA for the CDR3: TGTGCCAGCAGCTTAGACAGTTTTTCGGAGATGTCGAACACTGAAGCTTTCTTT. As protein: CASSLDSFSEMSNTEAFF.